The 32 T cell receptor beta chains below all came from one sample that was sequenced in a study of cytomegalovirus exposure and HLA in healthy donors. PCR employed 60 Vbeta and 13 Jbeta primers. Assay used: immunoSEQ multiplex PCR; TCRdb lists only in-frame clones, some missing. This table has under 200,000 clones, about 80% appearing once. Sequenced sample: PBMCs. The source is a woman between 25 and 40 years old in good health and CMV-seropositive.

The CDR3 here is CASSREGQLVYEQFF. Written as DNA, the CDR3 is TGCGCCAGCAGCCGAGAAGGACAATTGGTCTATGAGCAGTTCTTC. This sequence joins TRBV4-1 and TRBJ2-1; maybe TRBD1 (5 bases). The CDR3 sequence is 15 residues long. V lost 4 bases and J 8 bases, leaving 18 bases between the germline ends. Germline loops: CDR1 MGHRA, CDR2 YSYEKL.

This chain connects TRBV5-4 to TRBJ2-1; 11 bases map to TRBD2. Per germline, CDR1 SGHNT and CDR2 YYREEE (reference sequence). V was clipped by 3 bases and J by 1 base; unmatched bases: 3. The CDR3 consists of 16 residues. CDR3 residues: CASSSSGRRSYNEQFF. CDR3 nucleotide sequence: TGTGCCAGCAGCTCTAGCGGGAGGAGATCCTACAATGAGCAGTTCTTC.

The rearrangement links TRBV4-3 to TRBJ2-4; D is possibly TRBD2 (6 bases). There are 17 residues in the CDR3. Deletions cut 0 bases from V and 1 base from J, with 13 bases between. The germline gives CDR1 LGHNA, CDR2 YSLEER. The CDR3 reads CASSQDLEGMAKNIQYF. The CDR3 DNA is TGCGCCAGCAGCCAAGATCTGGAGGGGATGGCCAAAAACATTCAGTACTTC.

This chain joins TRBV27 and TRBJ1-1, with D uncertain. The V end lost 3 bases, the J end lost 9 bases, and 14 bases lay between the germline ends. Per germline, CDR1 MNHEY and CDR2 SMNVEV (reference sequence). The CDR3 loop spans 13 amino acids. CDR3 in DNA: TGTGCCAGCAGTTTCGGGGTGTACAGTCAAGCTTTCTTT. Protein product: CASSFGVYSQAFF.

The chain recombines TRBV5-5 with TRBJ1-1; 7 bases map to TRBD1. This CDR3 is built from 19 residues. V lost 2 bases and J lost 0; bases outside the gene matches: 16. Germline V lookup: CDR1 SGHKS, CDR2 YYEKEE (reference sequence). In DNA, the CDR3 is TGTGCCAGCAGCTTCTACCCCGCTTCGGGACAGTCAATGAACACTGAAGCTTTCTTT. Its translation: CASSFYPASGQSMNTEAFF.

The chain has TRBV4-3 and TRBJ2-3; 9 bases match TRBD2. The CDR3 contains 15 residues. V lost 1 base to trimming and J lost 5 bases; unmatched junction nucleotides: 4. CDR1 LGHNA and CDR2 YSLEER come from the germline V gene. CDR3 sequence reads: CASSQVAGVVDTQYF. CDR3 DNA: TGCGCCAGCAGCCAAGTAGCGGGAGTTGTAGATACGCAGTATTTT.

CDR3: CASSDLAGAYNEQFF. The CDR3 DNA is TGTGCCAGCAGTGACCTAGCGGGAGCCTACAATGAGCAGTTCTTC. J is TRBJ2-1 and V is TRBV6-4; 10 bases agree with TRBD2. The V and J ends lost 2 bases and 2 bases, in that order; junction bases with no gene match: 0. The CDR3 is 15 amino acids. Germline V gene sequence: CDR1 MRHNA, CDR2 SNTAGT.

The DNA for the CDR3 is TGCAGCGCGCCAAAGCCTTATGGCTACACCTTC. Translation: CSAPKPYGYTF. This chain links TRBV29-1 with TRBJ1-2; no firm D call. This CDR3 contains 11 residues. V lost 7 bases to trimming and J lost 5 bases, with 11 bases between them. Germline CDR1 is SQVTM and CDR2 is ANQGSEA.

This chain's CDR3 is CASSLRGTGANVLTF. CDR3 in DNA: TGTGCCAGCAGCTTAAGAGGGACTGGGGCCAACGTCCTGACTTTC. The chain recombines TRBV7-9 with TRBJ2-6; a weak D match, TRBD2 (5 bases). Trimming removed 2 bases from V and 2 bases from J, with 7 bases in between. CDR1 is SEHNR, CDR2 FQNEAQ, per germline (reference sequence). The CDR3 loop spans 15 amino acids.

The gene calls are TRBV29-1 and TRBJ1-1; no firm D call. Trimming stripped 3 bases from V and 4 bases from J, with 9 bases between. CDR3 length: 12 residues. Germline V gene lookup returns CDR1 SQVTM and CDR2 ANQGSEA. CDR3 in DNA: TGCAGCGTTGATCCCCGGTCCACTGAAGCTTTCTTT. The encoded protein is CSVDPRSTEAFF. Looking up the rest from reference TRBV29-1 and TRBJ1-1 gives the full variable domain: SAVISQKPSRDICQRGTSLTIQCQVDSQVTMMFWYRQQPGQSLTLIATANQGSEATYESGFVIDKFPISRPNLTFSTLTVSNMSPEDSSIYLCSVDPRSTEAFFGQGTRLTVV.

This clone has just one count. This chain uses TRBV28 with TRBJ2-5, with 7 bases lining up with TRBD1. The germline CDR1 and CDR2 sequences are MDHEN and SYDVKM. The trim removed 11 bases at V and 4 bases at J, leaving 7 bases unmatched. The CDR3 runs to 12 residues. The CDR3, as DNA: TGTGCCTGGCAAAGGGGGCGAGAGACCCAGTACTTC. This translates into CAWQRGRETQYF.

The chain recombines TRBV7-8 with TRBJ2-5; D is unresolved. The ends were cut back, 0 bases at V and 5 bases at J, with 4 bases in the middle. This CDR3 region has 12 residues. Germline assignment: CDR1 SGHVS and CDR2 FQNEAQ. CDR3 coding DNA: TGTGCCAGCAGCTTAGCAGAGGAGACCCAGTACTTC. Protein sequence: CASSLAEETQYF.

This rearrangement joins TRBV7-2 to TRBJ1-1; D call uncertain. Trimming stripped 7 bases from V and 1 base from J, with 7 bases between. This CDR3 has 12 amino acids. Per the germline V gene, CDR1 is SGHTA and CDR2 is FQGNSA. The CDR3 nucleotides read TGTGCCAGCACCCCCGGGAACACTGAAGCTTTCTTT. Translated: CASTPGNTEAFF.

V and J are TRBV4-1 and TRBJ1-5; D is uncertain. Trimming stripped 2 bases from V and 7 bases from J, with 9 bases between. The CDR3 is 13 amino acids. The germline gives CDR1 MGHRA, CDR2 YSYEKL. CDR3 residues: CASSQPFRQPQHF. The CDR3 region has the DNA TGCGCCAGCAGCCAACCGTTCAGGCAGCCCCAGCATTTT.

The chain couples TRBV9 to TRBJ1-6; 8 bases are shared with TRBD1. The CDR3 has 14 amino acids. Per the germline V gene, CDR1 is SGDLS and CDR2 is YYNGEE. Germline trimming cut 0 bases from V and 7 bases from J; bases unmatched to any gene: 0. The CDR3 DNA reads TGTGCCAGCAGCGTAGGACAGGGGAATTCACCCCTCCACTTT. Translating gives CASSVGQGNSPLHF.

As regards this clone: At the DNA level, this CDR3 is encoded by other sequences in the same sample as well. The rearrangement uses TRBV30 and TRBJ1-3; weak D call: TRBD1 (5 bases). Trimming stripped 5 bases from V and 0 bases from J, with 14 bases between. The CDR3 extends over 15 amino acids. Per the germline V gene, CDR1 is GTSNPN and CDR2 is SVGIG (reference sequence). CDR3 residues: CAWSRDSGSGNTIYF. As DNA, the CDR3 is TGTGCCTGGTCCCGGGACTCCGGCTCTGGAAACACCATATATTTT.

The V call is TRBV30, the J call TRBJ2-5, with D possibly matching TRBD1 (7 bases). Gene TRBJ2-7 matches the end of the DNA better, so the J call may be wrong. The CDR3 consists of 12 residues. Germline CDR1 GTSNPN, CDR2 SVGIG (reference sequence). CDR3 sequence reads: CAWGGGPYEQYF. In DNA form, the CDR3 reads TGTGCCTGGGGAGGGGGCCCCTACGAGCAGTACTTC.

This clone was observed a single time. The rearrangement joins TRBV10-3 to TRBJ2-3, with D perhaps TRBD1 (6 bases). V was trimmed by 3 bases and J by 4 bases, leaving 17 bases between them. Germline assignment: CDR1 ENHRY and CDR2 SYGVKD. This CDR3 contains 16 residues. The CDR3 sequence: CAISDWAGGSADTQYF. For the CDR3, the DNA is TGTGCCATCAGTGATTGGGCTGGGGGCAGCGCAGATACGCAGTATTTT.

This clone was seen a single time. V and J are TRBV6-5 and TRBJ1-2, with D perhaps TRBD1 (5 bases). The CDR3 consists of 16 residues. CDR1 is MNHEY, CDR2 SVGAGI, per germline. The V end was cut by 4 bases, the J end by 4 bases, with 19 bases between. The CDR3 DNA is TGTGCCAGCAGTTCGATCCACACCGACAGAGCCTATGGCTACACCTTC. Translating it yields CASSSIHTDRAYGYTF.

This clone was observed once. The chain joins TRBV6-6 to TRBJ2-1; a possible D gene is TRBD1 (5 bases). The V end lost 8 bases, the J end lost 4 bases, and 12 bases lay between the germline ends. The germline CDR1 and CDR2 sequences are MNHNY and SVGAGI (reference sequence). This CDR3 region has 13 residues. In nucleotides, the CDR3 is TGTGCCAGCTGCTTGGACACTTACAATGAGCAGTTCTTC. Translation gives CASCLDTYNEQFF.

The chain links TRBV2 to TRBJ1-2; weak D call: TRBD1 (5 bases). Trimming cost V 6 bases and J 8 bases, with 19 bases left between them. The CDR3 length is 14 residues. CDR1 is SNHLY and CDR2 is FYNNEI in the germline V gene. The CDR3 DNA reads TGTGCCAGCAGGGGGGATAATGGGACTCCCGGCTACACCTTC. This codes for CASRGDNGTPGYTF.

This sequence joins TRBV29-1 and TRBJ1-2; 7 positions match TRBD1. The V gene end was trimmed by 2 bases and the J gene end by 4 bases; junction bases not matched to a gene: 7. This CDR3 has 14 residues. Germline lookup yields CDR1 SQVTM and CDR2 ANQGSEA. The CDR3 coding sequence is TGCAGCGTTGAAAGGACAGGAGGAAGCTATGGCTACACCTTC. This gives the protein CSVERTGGSYGYTF.

The chain joins TRBV9 to TRBJ2-3; D not certain. Per the germline V gene, CDR1 is SGDLS and CDR2 is YYNGEE. The ends were cut back, 0 bases at V and 0 bases at J, with 5 bases in the middle. This CDR3 contains 14 residues. CDR3 coding DNA: TGTGCCAGCAGCGTAGCAGTTAGCACAGATACGCAGTATTTT. This translates into CASSVAVSTDTQYF.

This chain joins TRBV7-2 and TRBJ2-1; D is undetermined. The V gene lost 5 bases and the J gene lost 0 bases, with 17 bases spanning the gap. From germline, CDR1 is SGHTA and CDR2 FQGNSA. CDR3 length: 17 amino acids. CDR3 protein: CASSLVQSASSYNEQFF. The CDR3 DNA sequence: TGTGCCAGCAGCCTAGTTCAAAGCGCGAGCTCCTACAATGAGCAGTTCTTC.

The gene calls are TRBV9 and TRBJ2-7; TRBD2 matches 10 bases. Losses at the gene ends were 4 bases for V and 2 bases for J; bases not matched to a gene: 6. Germline loops: CDR1 SGDLS, CDR2 YYNGEE. The CDR3 totals 15 residues. The CDR3 is CASSPSGRRAYEQYF. The CDR3 nucleotides read TGTGCCAGCAGCCCTAGCGGGAGACGCGCCTACGAGCAGTACTTC.

CDR3 sequence reads: CSVSTGSAKNIQYF. CDR3 DNA sequence: TGCAGCGTTTCGACAGGGTCGGCCAAAAACATTCAGTACTTC. V is TRBV29-1 and J is TRBJ2-4, with 7 bases that match TRBD1. The CDR3 totals 14 residues. Unmatched junction bases numbered 5, after V lost 5 bases and J lost 1 base. CDR1 is SQVTM and CDR2 is ANQGSEA in the germline V gene.

This clone came up a few times. The chain is built from TRBV6-5 and TRBJ2-3; 10 positions agree with TRBD1. CDR1 and CDR2 (germline): MNHEY, SVGAGI. The length of the CDR3 is 15 residues. V dropped 6 bases and J dropped 3; count of bases not matched to a gene: 6. CDR3 in amino acids: CASSPTGGGTDTQYF. CDR3 bases: TGTGCCAGCAGCCCGACAGGGGGCGGAACAGATACGCAGTATTTT.

The sample holds one count of this clone. The genes are TRBV6-1 and TRBJ1-1, with 7 nucleotides matching TRBD1. The germline gives CDR1 MNHNS, CDR2 SASEGT. The CDR3 length is 14 residues. The J segment lost 0 bases and the V segment lost 7 bases, leaving 5 bases of the junction unmatched. The CDR3 DNA reads as TGTGCCAGCAAGGCGACAGGGATGAACACTGAAGCTTTCTTT. Its protein product is CASKATGMNTEAFF.

This clone was detected once. The chain recombines TRBV15 with TRBJ1-1; D not certain. Germline CDR1 is LNHNV and CDR2 is YYDKDF (reference sequence). Trimming took 1 base from V and 7 from J, leaving 10 bases between them. The CDR3 is 13 amino acids. In DNA, the CDR3 is TGTGCCACCAGCAGAGTTCGGGAGGGTGAAGCTTTCTTT. It specifies CATSRVREGEAFF.

This chain connects TRBV6-5 to TRBJ1-2; D remains ambiguous. The CDR3 is 10 amino acids. Germline CDR1 reads MNHEY; CDR2 reads SVGAGI. With 10 bases removed from V and 7 bases from J, the gap between germline ends came to 10 bases. Here the CDR3 reads CATLEGGYTF. CDR3 nucleotides: TGTGCCACCCTAGAGGGTGGCTACACCTTC.

The V and J genes are TRBV6-1 and TRBJ1-3; 8 bases fit TRBD1. CDR1 and CDR2 (germline): MNHNS, SASEGT. The CDR3 is made up of 17 amino acids. The V gene end was trimmed by 4 bases and the J gene end by 8 bases; junction bases not matched to a gene: 16. The CDR3 is CASSVHYPGQVLDTIYF. The CDR3 DNA sequence: TGTGCCAGCAGTGTACACTATCCGGGACAGGTTTTGGACACCATATATTTT.

The V and J genes are TRBV19 and TRBJ1-5; no clear D. CDR3 size: 14 residues. The V and J ends lost 6 bases and 0 bases respectively, with 9 bases between them. Germline V gene lookup returns CDR1 LNHDA and CDR2 SQIVND (reference sequence). DNA for the CDR3: TGTGCCAGTAGGGCAGTCGATAGCAATCAGCCCCAGCATTTT. It specifies CASRAVDSNQPQHF.